The 16 T cell receptor beta chains below come from one sample, sequenced in a study of blood T cell repertoires in COVID-19. The protocol was immunoSEQ multiplex PCR, while the TCRdb copy is restricted to in-frame clones and leaves out a portion. This table has some 70,000 clones, approximately 85% appearing once. Sequenced input: peripheral blood. The receptors were gathered from a man older than 75 with acute or convalescent COVID-19.

J is TRBJ1-3 and V is TRBV10-3; D unclear. The V end lost 2 bases, the J end lost 6 bases, and 8 bases lay between the germline ends. Germline assignment: CDR1 ENHRY and CDR2 SYGVKD. The CDR3 is made up of 13 amino acids. This CDR3 is CAISEPNLNTIYF. The CDR3, as DNA: TGTGCCATCAGTGAGCCGAACTTAAACACCATATATTTT.

This clone was counted once. V usage is TRBV9 and J usage is TRBJ1-6; 7 bases align to TRBD1. Trimming took 2 bases from V and 7 from J; bases not matched to a gene: 9. Germline loops: CDR1 SGDLS, CDR2 YYNGEE. The CDR3 is 16 residues long. The chain's CDR3 is CASSVLDTGDNSPLHF. In nucleotides, the CDR3 is TGTGCCAGCAGCGTCTTGGACACAGGGGACAATTCACCCCTCCACTTT.

The rearrangement joins TRBV5-1 to TRBJ2-6; D ambiguous. The CDR3 consists of 16 residues. Per the germline V gene, CDR1 is SGHRS and CDR2 is YFSETQ. The V and J ends lost 0 bases and 0 bases respectively, with 7 bases between them. CDR3 bases: TGCGCCAGCAGCTTGGATTGGAGCTCTGGGGCCAACGTCCTGACTTTC. It is translated as CASSLDWSSGANVLTF.

The V and J genes are TRBV12-5 and TRBJ2-1; 8 bases agree with TRBD2. The V gene's germline CDR1 is LGHNT and CDR2 FRNRAP. V lost 11 bases and J lost 5; bases outside the gene matches: 8. This CDR3 comprises 13 residues. This chain's CDR3 is CASAGEGHNEQFF. The CDR3 region has the DNA TGTGCTTCAGCGGGGGAGGGGCACAATGAGCAGTTCTTC.

The chain uses TRBV4-1 and TRBJ2-2, with 15 bases lining up with TRBD2. With 4 bases clipped from V and 7 bases from J, the junction kept 7 bases outside the gene matches. The length of the CDR3 is 17 residues. The V gene's germline CDR1 is MGHRA and CDR2 YSYEKL. The CDR3 bases are TGCGCCAGCAGCCGGGGGACTAGCGGGAGGAATGGCGGGGAGCTGTTTTTT. This sequence encodes CASSRGTSGRNGGELFF.

The chain employs TRBV5-5 and TRBJ2-7; 9 bases are a match to TRBD1. Germline V lookup: CDR1 SGHKS, CDR2 YYEKEE (reference sequence). J was trimmed by 3 bases and V by 1 base; bases with no gene match: 5. The CDR3 consists of 15 residues. The CDR3 DNA reads TGTGCCAGCAGCTTGCTAGGGACAGGGTACTACGAGCAGTACTTC. This gives the protein CASSLLGTGYYEQYF. Using reference TRBV5-5 and TRBJ2-7 for the parts outside the CDR3, the full variable domain is DAGVTQSPTHLIKTRGQQVTLRCSPISGHKSVSWYQQVLGQGPQFIFQYYEKEERGRGNFPDRFSARQFPNYSSELNVNALLLGDSALYLCASSLLGTGYYEQYFGPGTRLTVT.

CDR3 in amino acids: CASQEAGGNQPQHF. The DNA for the CDR3 is TGTGCCAGCCAGGAGGCGGGAGGGAATCAGCCCCAGCATTTT. V is TRBV6-5 and J is TRBJ1-5, with no clear D. V lost 8 bases and J 4 bases, leaving 15 bases between the germline ends. This CDR3 is built from 14 residues. Per the germline V gene, CDR1 is MNHEY and CDR2 is SVGAGI.

The chain is built from TRBV30 and TRBJ2-7; a weak D match, TRBD1 (5 bases). CDR1 GTSNPN and CDR2 SVGIG come from the germline V gene (reference sequence). This CDR3 has 11 amino acids. The V end was cut by 0 bases, the J end by 5 bases, with 5 bases between. This CDR3 reads CAWSVGDEQYF. Written as DNA, the CDR3 is TGTGCCTGGAGTGTAGGGGACGAGCAGTACTTC.

The CDR3 bases are TGTGCCAGCAGCTTAGACAGGTTCTATGGCTACACCTTC. Translation: CASSLDRFYGYTF. The chain employs TRBV7-2 and TRBJ1-2; tentative D call: TRBD1 (5 bases). The CDR3 is 13 residues long. V dropped 1 base and J dropped 4 bases, with 7 bases sitting between them. CDR1 and CDR2 from the germline V gene are SGHTA and FQGNSA.

This chain joins TRBV5-1 and TRBJ1-4; D is undetermined. The CDR3 spans 13 residues. V shed 1 base and J shed 8 bases, with 9 bases lying between them. The germline gives CDR1 SGHRS, CDR2 YFSETQ. The CDR3 DNA sequence: TGCGCCAGCAGCTTGCAGGAACACGAAAAACTGTTTTTT. It encodes CASSLQEHEKLFF.

J is TRBJ1-5 and V is TRBV4-1, with D hard to call. Deletions cut 2 bases from V and 2 bases from J, with 16 bases between. Germline V gives CDR1 MGHRA, CDR2 YSYEKL. The CDR3 is made up of 17 amino acids. As DNA, the CDR3 is TGCGCCAGCAGCCAAATTCCTGCGGAGAAAGGCAATCAGCCCCAGCATTTT. Protein: CASSQIPAEKGNQPQHF.

The genes are TRBV4-2 and TRBJ2-7; maybe TRBD1 (6 bases). This CDR3 region has 15 residues. The V gene lost 0 bases and the J gene lost 2 bases, with 11 bases spanning the gap. The V gene's germline CDR1 is LGHNA and CDR2 YNFKEQ. The CDR3 loop is CASSQDATGPYEQYF. CDR3 sequence (DNA): TGTGCCAGCAGCCAAGACGCGACAGGACCCTACGAGCAGTACTTC.

Written as DNA, the CDR3 is TGTGCCAGCAGTTTAACCCGAGACAGGGGTGACGAGCAGTACTTC. Its protein is CASSLTRDRGDEQYF. The rearrangement uses TRBV27 and TRBJ2-7; TRBD1 aligns across 8 bases. Unmatched junction bases numbered 8, after V lost 2 bases and J lost 5 bases. Germline CDR1 reads MNHEY; CDR2 reads SMNVEV (reference sequence). The CDR3 runs 15 residues.

The chain has TRBV10-3 and TRBJ2-1, with TRBD2 matching over 7 bases. The J segment lost 1 base and the V segment lost 4 bases, leaving 19 bases of the junction unmatched. The CDR3 loop spans 20 amino acids. The germline CDR1 and CDR2 sequences are ENHRY and SYGVKD. CDR3 in DNA: TGTGCCATCAGTGCGCCGGAGGGTAGCGGGTCTGGGGTTTCCTACAATGAGCAGTTCTTC. Translated: CAISAPEGSGSGVSYNEQFF.

V is TRBV7-2 and J is TRBJ1-1, with a tentative D call TRBD1 (5 bases). With 0 bases removed from V and 2 bases from J, the gap between germline ends came to 7 bases. CDR1 is SGHTA and CDR2 is FQGNSA in the germline V gene. This CDR3 region has 14 residues. This CDR3 is CASSLATGNTEAFF. In DNA form, the CDR3 reads TGTGCCAGCAGCTTAGCAACAGGTAACACTGAAGCTTTCTTT.

This chain connects TRBV11-2 to TRBJ2-7; 7 bases line up with TRBD2. Germline values: CDR1 SGHAT, CDR2 FQNNGV. This CDR3 region has 15 residues. Germline trimming cut 1 base from V and 8 bases from J; bases unmatched to any gene: 11. The CDR3 DNA follows: TGTGCCAGCAGCTTAGTTCCAGCGGGATCTCCTCAGCAGTACTTC. Its translation is CASSLVPAGSPQQYF.